Each of the 16 T cell receptor beta chains below was sequenced from the same sample in a study of shared clonotypes between healthy human individuals. The assay was immunoSEQ multiplex PCR, and TCRdb's table has in-frame clones only and misses some. The repertoire holds about 1.5 million clones, with roughly 97% as singletons. Sequenced: naive CD4+ T cells sorted from blood. Subset: CD45RA+ positively selected. The source of these receptors is a man aged 25 to 40 in good health.

This chain joins TRBV4-1 and TRBJ2-7; D tentatively reads TRBD1 or TRBD2 (5 bases each). The germline gives CDR1 MGHRA, CDR2 YSYEKL. Trimming removed 5 bases from V and 3 bases from J, with 11 bases in between. This CDR3 contains 13 residues. CDR3 in amino acids: CASSRDPLYEQYF. CDR3 nucleotide sequence: TGCGCCAGCAGCAGGGACCCTCTCTACGAGCAGTACTTC.

V usage is TRBV29-1 and J usage is TRBJ1-4; 7 positions agree with TRBD1. Germline assignment: CDR1 SQVTM and CDR2 ANQGSEA. The CDR3 has 12 amino acids. The DNA for the CDR3 is TGCAGGTCCAGGGGGAGGGGGGAAAAACTGTTTTTT. Its translation: CRSRGRGEKLFF.

The gene calls are TRBV7-8 and TRBJ1-2, with D possibly matching TRBD1 (6 bases). Germline V lookup: CDR1 SGHVS, CDR2 FQNEAQ. The CDR3 totals 19 residues. Trimming removed 0 bases at V and 1 base at J, with 21 bases between. This CDR3 reads CASSLARWGPITLNYGYTF. CDR3 sequence (DNA): TGTGCCAGCAGCTTAGCGCGTTGGGGGCCCATAACCCTTAACTATGGCTACACCTTC.

The CDR3 coding sequence is TGTGCCAGCAGCTTAGATTGGGGGACTAGCAGTTACCCAAGGGCTGGGGAGCTGTTTTTT. It encodes CASSLDWGTSSYPRAGELFF. The genes are TRBV7-6 and TRBJ2-2, with TRBD2 matching 9 bases. This CDR3 has 20 amino acids. V dropped 1 base and J dropped 8; count of bases not matched to a gene: 20. Per the germline V gene, CDR1 is SGHVS and CDR2 is FNYEAQ.

CDR3 DNA sequence: TGTGCCAGCAGTTTGATAAGGGGTTCCAGCAATGAGCAGTTCTTC. Translated: CASSLIRGSSNEQFF. The gene calls are TRBV28 and TRBJ2-1, with a possible D match to TRBD1 (5 bases). Deletions cut 3 bases from V and 6 bases from J, with 15 bases between. CDR1 and CDR2 (germline): MDHEN, SYDVKM. The CDR3 is 15 amino acids.

Comments on this clone: The sample holds other DNA sequences that translate to the same CDR3. The chain joins TRBV2 to TRBJ2-7; D is perhaps TRBD1 (6 bases). CDR3 length equals 14 residues. With 5 bases removed from V and 0 bases from J, the gap between germline ends came to 11 bases. CDR1 and CDR2 from the germline V gene are SNHLY and FYNNEI. The CDR3 here is CASSYDRSSYEQYF. In DNA form, the CDR3 reads TGTGCCAGCAGTTACGACAGGAGCTCCTACGAGCAGTACTTC.

This sequence joins TRBV5-8 and TRBJ2-2; D is perhaps TRBD2 (7 bases). V shed 0 bases and J shed 6 bases, with 12 bases lying between them. The CDR3 length is 15 residues. Germline V gene sequence: CDR1 SGHTS, CDR2 YDEGEE. The CDR3 region has the DNA TGTGCCAGCAGCTTGGAACAGGGAGGGGCCGGGGAGCTGTTTTTT. Its protein is CASSLEQGGAGELFF.

The rearrangement uses TRBV28 and TRBJ1-3; D gene unclear. The CDR3 runs to 15 residues. V was cut by 3 bases and J by 0 bases, with 9 bases left in between. CDR1 is MDHEN and CDR2 is SYDVKM in the germline V gene. The CDR3 region has the DNA TGTGCCAGCAGTTTGCCCCATTACTCTGGAAACACCATATATTTT. Its protein product is CASSLPHYSGNTIYF.

The chain employs TRBV12-5 and TRBJ1-1; 7 bases agree with TRBD1. The ends lost 6 bases at V and 4 bases at J; junction bases unmatched: 11. The CDR3 totals 15 residues. Germline V CDR1 and CDR2: LGHNT, FRNRAP. This chain's CDR3 is CASGKGQDPRTEAFF. CDR3 sequence (DNA): TGTGCTAGTGGCAAAGGACAGGACCCCCGCACTGAAGCTTTCTTT.

This rearrangement joins TRBV6-5 to TRBJ1-2; no reliable D call. CDR3 length equals 16 residues. The V gene's germline CDR1 is MNHEY and CDR2 SVGAGI. V shed 2 bases and J shed 0 bases, with 13 bases lying between them. For the CDR3, the DNA is TGTGCCAGCAGTTACCCCAGGACGAGTCCTAACTATGGCTACACCTTC. Its translation is CASSYPRTSPNYGYTF.

The V call is TRBV4-3, the J call TRBJ2-2, with 10 bases fitting TRBD1. Trimming took 4 bases from V and 0 from J; bases not matched to a gene: 14. This CDR3 has 20 amino acids. Germline V CDR1 and CDR2: LGHNA, YSLEER. The CDR3 DNA reads TGCGCCAGCAGCCGTATGGCGGTGGCCGGGACAGGGGCGAACACCGGGGAGCTGTTTTTT. This gives the protein CASSRMAVAGTGANTGELFF.

This clone was seen a single time. This sequence joins TRBV9 and TRBJ2-1; D may be TRBD2 (5 bases). Germline CDR1 reads SGDLS; CDR2 reads YYNGEE. Trimming shortened V by 1 base and J by 8 bases, and 10 bases separated the two germline ends. There are 13 residues in the CDR3. CDR3 amino acids: CASSVSASYEQFF. CDR3 nucleotides: TGTGCCAGCAGCGTATCGGCTAGCTATGAGCAGTTCTTC.

The CDR3 here is CASSRGGLRTNEKLFF. The CDR3 nucleotides are TGTGCCAGCAGCCGAGGGGGCTTGAGGACTAATGAAAAACTGTTTTTT. V is TRBV14 and J is TRBJ1-4; TRBD1 agrees at 7 bases. CDR3 size: 16 residues. J was trimmed by 2 bases and V by 4 bases; bases with no gene match: 7. CDR1 is SGHDN and CDR2 is FVKESK in the germline V gene.

The J gene is TRBJ1-2, the V gene TRBV6-5; D is unclear. V lost 2 bases and J 6 bases, leaving 16 bases between the germline ends. Germline CDR1 and CDR2: MNHEY and SVGAGI. The CDR3 contains 15 residues. The CDR3 here is CASSYAGSYADGYTF. CDR3 sequence (DNA): TGTGCCAGCAGTTACGCCGGTTCCTATGCAGATGGCTACACCTTC.

The rearrangement links TRBV7-9 to TRBJ2-5, with D possibly TRBD1 on 6 matching bases. Trimming cost V 11 bases and J 7 bases, with 20 bases left between them. Germline CDR1 and CDR2: SEHNR and FQNEAQ (reference sequence). The CDR3 totals 13 residues. CDR3 coding DNA: TGTGCCGGTGAAACAGGGAAAACAGGGACCCAGTACTTC. It is translated as CAGETGKTGTQYF. Combining the CDR3 with reference TRBV7-9 and TRBJ2-5 gives the whole variable domain DTGVSQNPRHKITKRGQNVTFRCDPISEHNRLYWYRQTLGQGPEFLTYFQNEAQLEKSRLLSDRFSAERPKGSFSTLEIQRTEQGDSAMYLCAGETGKTGTQYFGPGTRLLVL.

This clone was observed once. The chain carries TRBV11-2 and TRBJ2-1; TRBD2 matches at 10 bases. The germline V gene encodes CDR1 SGHAT and CDR2 FQNNGV. The CDR3 loop spans 13 amino acids. With V trimmed by 9 bases and J by 4 bases, 3 bases remained unmatched. The CDR3 nucleotides are TGTGCCAGTCGGACTAGCGGTTACAATGAGCAGTTCTTC. It is translated as CASRTSGYNEQFF.